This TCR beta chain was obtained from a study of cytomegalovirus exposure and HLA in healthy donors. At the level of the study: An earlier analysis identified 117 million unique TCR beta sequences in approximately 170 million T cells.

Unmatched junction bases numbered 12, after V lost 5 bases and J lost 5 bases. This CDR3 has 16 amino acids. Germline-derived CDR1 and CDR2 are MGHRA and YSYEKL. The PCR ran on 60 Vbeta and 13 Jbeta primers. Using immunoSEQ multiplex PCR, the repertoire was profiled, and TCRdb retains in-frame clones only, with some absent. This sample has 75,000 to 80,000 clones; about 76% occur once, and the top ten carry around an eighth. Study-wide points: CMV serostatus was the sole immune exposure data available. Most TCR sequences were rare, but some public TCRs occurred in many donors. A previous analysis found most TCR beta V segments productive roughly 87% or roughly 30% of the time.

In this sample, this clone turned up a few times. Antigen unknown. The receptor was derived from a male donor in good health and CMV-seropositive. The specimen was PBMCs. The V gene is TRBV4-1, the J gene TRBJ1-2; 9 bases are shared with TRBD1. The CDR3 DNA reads TGCGCCAGCAGCTACCGGGACAGGGTCCCAGGGTATGGCTACACCTTC. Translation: CASSYRDRVPGYGYTF.